The clone carrying this T cell receptor beta chain was observed a few times. The antigen is not known. This specimen comes from a study of response to subunit inactivated influenza vaccine. Study-level findings and limits: T cells newly recruited by each seasonal influenza vaccination are few, the authors suggested.

J was trimmed by 6 bases and V by 2 bases; bases with no gene match: 14. This CDR3 contains 17 residues. Germline values: CDR1 SGHRS, CDR2 YFSETQ. TCRdb re-called the RT-PCR reads through MiXCR, storing one row per CDR3 protein. The sample lists 630,000 or so distinct CDR3 sequences, more than 15% seen once, with 11% in the top ten. This TCR derives from a man in his fifties who received an inactivated influenza vaccine. The rearrangement links TRBV5-1 to TRBJ2-3, with 8 nucleotides matching TRBD2. Sample: PBMCs from blood, taken approximately 12 days after vaccination. CDR3 DNA: TGCGCCAGCAGCTTTAGACCCGGGGGGGCCTCTTTGGATACGCAGTATTTT. Its protein is CASSFRPGGASLDTQYF.